This passage covers 17 T cell receptor beta chains from one sample sequenced in a study of blood T cell repertoires in COVID-19. Generated by immunoSEQ multiplex PCR, the TCRdb table keeps only in-frame clones and is missing some. The sample yields 110,000 or so clones, around nine tenths seen once. What was sequenced was peripheral blood. These receptors originate from a woman aged 70 to 79 who had recovered from COVID-19.

The chain employs TRBV9 and TRBJ2-7; TRBD2 matches 8 bases. CDR3 length: 16 amino acids. V lost 0 bases, J lost 0 bases, and 5 bases stayed unmatched. Germline V gene lookup returns CDR1 SGDLS and CDR2 YYNGEE. CDR3: CASSVGTTSASYEQYF. In DNA form, the CDR3 reads TGTGCCAGCAGCGTAGGAACGACTAGCGCCTCCTACGAGCAGTACTTC. Looking up the rest from reference TRBV9 and TRBJ2-7 gives the full variable domain: DSGVTQTPKHLITATGQRVTLRCSPRSGDLSVYWYQQSLDQGLQFLIQYYNGEERAKGNILERFSAQQFPDLHSELNLSSLELGDSALYFCASSVGTTSASYEQYFGPGTRLTVT.

The DNA for the CDR3 is TGTGCCAGCAGTCCTAATCCCCCGGCAGGGGAGAATGGCTACACCTTC. Amino acid sequence: CASSPNPPAGENGYTF. The chain recombines TRBV27 with TRBJ1-2, with D possibly being TRBD1 (6 bases). Germline V gene data show CDR1 as MNHEY and CDR2 as SMNVEV (reference sequence). V lost 5 bases, J lost 6 bases, and 22 bases lay in between. This CDR3 spans 16 amino acids.

V gene TRBV5-1 combines with J gene TRBJ1-6; D uncertain. The CDR3 totals 15 residues. The V end was cut by 0 bases, the J end by 4 bases, with 8 bases between. CDR1 is SGHRS, CDR2 YFSETQ, per germline. CDR3 region: CASSLGSYYNSPLHF. The CDR3 DNA reads TGCGCCAGCAGCTTGGGCTCCTATTATAATTCACCCCTCCACTTT. The whole variable domain, filled in from reference TRBV5-1 and TRBJ1-6, reads KAGVTQTPRYLIKTRGQQVTLSCSPISGHRSVSWYQQTPGQGLQFLFEYFSETQRNKGNFPGRFSGRQFSNSRSEMNVSTLELGDSALYLCASSLGSYYNSPLHFGNGTRLTVT.

The chain uses TRBV6-2 or TRBV6-3 and TRBJ2-1; 9 bases are a match to TRBD2. J was trimmed by 3 bases and V by 6 bases; bases with no gene match: 6. This CDR3 spans 15 amino acids. Germline assignment: CDR1 MNHEY and CDR2 SVGEGT. The CDR3 DNA reads TGTGCCAGCAGCCGGACTAGCGCTATCTACAATGAGCAGTTCTTC. Translating gives CASSRTSAIYNEQFF.

This clone was picked up a small number of times. The chain employs TRBV9 and TRBJ1-2; a possible D gene is TRBD1 (5 bases). Trimming removed 6 bases at V and 1 base at J, with 22 bases between. This CDR3 region has 17 residues. CDR1 and CDR2 from the germline V gene are SGDLS and YYNGEE. CDR3 loop: CASKKGGTEFINYGYTF. CDR3 nucleotides: TGTGCCAGCAAAAAGGGCGGGACGGAATTCATTAACTATGGCTACACCTTC.

This rearrangement joins TRBV28 to TRBJ2-3; D remains ambiguous. CDR1 and CDR2 (germline): MDHEN, SYDVKM. The CDR3 is 16 amino acids. Trimming took off 4 bases at V and 6 bases at J, with 20 bases between the two ends. CDR3 in amino acids: CASSSLWAKVPDTQYF. The CDR3 DNA is TGTGCCAGCAGTTCCTTGTGGGCCAAGGTCCCGGATACGCAGTATTTT.

The chain recombines TRBV5-1 with TRBJ1-1; D is ambiguous. This CDR3 region has 15 residues. Germline CDR1 SGHRS, CDR2 YFSETQ. Trimming stripped 1 base from V and 0 bases from J, with 10 bases between. The CDR3 reads CASSLTAVVNTEAFF. The CDR3 nucleotides are TGCGCCAGCAGCTTGACAGCAGTGGTGAACACTGAAGCTTTCTTT.

The chain is built from TRBV5-1 and TRBJ2-5; a possible D gene is TRBD1 (5 bases). The CDR3 covers 14 residues. The V gene lost 4 bases and the J gene lost 5 bases, with 15 bases spanning the gap. Germline CDR1 reads SGHRS; CDR2 reads YFSETQ. The DNA for the CDR3 is TGCGCCAGCAGCCCCAGGGCTACCCGGGAGACCCAGTACTTC. This encodes CASSPRATRETQYF.

This clone was recorded only once. CDR3 sequence: CASSHQRGLFSNQPQHF. CDR3 DNA: TGTGCCAGCAGTCATCAAAGGGGGCTCTTCAGCAATCAGCCCCAGCATTTT. The V and J genes are TRBV7-2 and TRBJ1-5, with 7 bases fitting TRBD1. CDR1 is SGHTA and CDR2 is FQGNSA in the germline V gene. The CDR3 has 17 residues. J lost 1 base, V lost 6 bases, and 12 bases had no gene match.

This rearrangement joins TRBV15 to TRBJ1-3; D not certain. Germline V gene data show CDR1 as LNHNV and CDR2 as YYDKDF (reference sequence). CDR3 length: 15 amino acids. Trimming stripped 4 bases from V and 0 bases from J, with 10 bases between. CDR3 DNA: TGTGCCACCAGCAACGGTTCATTCTCTGGAAACACCATATATTTT. It yields the protein CATSNGSFSGNTIYF.

The J gene is TRBJ2-7, the V gene TRBV29-1; D gene unclear. In germline, CDR1 is SQVTM, CDR2 ANQGSEA. V was trimmed by 2 bases and J by 2 bases, leaving 13 bases between them. The CDR3 spans 14 residues. CDR3 protein: CSVEQTAETYEQYF. For the CDR3, the DNA is TGCAGCGTTGAACAAACAGCTGAAACCTACGAGCAGTACTTC.

V is TRBV3-1 (or the pseudogene TRBV3-2) and J is TRBJ2-3, with a possible D match to TRBD2 (6 bases). Trimming took 0 bases from V and 2 from J, leaving 12 bases between them. The CDR3 has 16 amino acids. Looked up from germline, CDR1 is LGHDT and CDR2 is YNNKEL (reference sequence). The CDR3 region is CASSQDIAALTDTQYF. As DNA, the CDR3 is TGTGCCAGCAGCCAAGATATAGCGGCCCTCACAGATACGCAGTATTTT.

The chain recombines TRBV6-5 with TRBJ2-5; perhaps TRBD1 as D (5 bases). CDR1 and CDR2 from the germline V gene are MNHEY and SVGAGI. V was trimmed by 6 bases and J by 4 bases, leaving 15 bases between them. CDR3 length: 14 amino acids. The CDR3 protein is CASSAGSLIETQYF. The CDR3 DNA reads TGTGCCAGCAGCGCAGGGTCCCTCATAGAGACCCAGTACTTC.

The sample holds a few counts of this clone. V gene TRBV11-3 combines with J gene TRBJ2-5, with 7 bases aligning to TRBD2. CDR3 size: 15 residues. V dropped 1 base and J dropped 4; count of bases not matched to a gene: 6. The V gene's germline CDR1 is SGHNT and CDR2 YENEEA. CDR3 loop: CASSLGEGSPETQYF. In DNA, the CDR3 is TGTGCCAGCAGCTTAGGGGAGGGGTCCCCAGAGACCCAGTACTTC.

This clone was seen a handful of times. The rearrangement uses TRBV4-1 and TRBJ1-5, with 9 bases aligning to TRBD1. The CDR3 totals 15 residues. Germline CDR1 and CDR2: MGHRA and YSYEKL. Germline trimming cut 4 bases from V and 4 bases from J; bases unmatched to any gene: 5. CDR3 DNA: TGCGCCAGCAGCCTTGAAGGACAGGGGAATCAGCCCCAGCATTTT. Protein product: CASSLEGQGNQPQHF.

This clone has more than one count but fewer than ten. This chain uses TRBV10-1 with TRBJ2-7, with 7 bases fitting TRBD2. Germline V gene sequence: CDR1 WNHNN, CDR2 SYGVQD (reference sequence). The CDR3 sequence is 13 residues long. The ends lost 10 bases at V and 2 bases at J; junction bases unmatched: 8. CDR3 bases: TGCGCCATCCTAGCGGAGGCCCCCTACGAGCAGTACTTC. Translated, it gives CAILAEAPYEQYF.

J is TRBJ2-2 and V is TRBV9; possible D gene TRBD1, 6 bases. Trimming cost V 1 base and J 5 bases, with 15 bases left between them. Germline CDR1 reads SGDLS; CDR2 reads YYNGEE. This CDR3 is 16 amino acids long. CDR3: CASSVQGSPSTGELFF. CDR3 coding DNA: TGTGCCAGCAGCGTACAGGGGTCTCCCTCGACCGGGGAGCTGTTTTTT.